These 10 T cell receptor beta chains originate from one sample sequenced in a study of shared clonotypes between healthy human individuals. Clones were read by immunoSEQ multiplex PCR, and TCRdb kept only the in-frame ones, dropping some. In the table there are approximately 2,000,000 clones, just over 90% of which are singletons. CD45RO-negative, CCR7-positively selected cells formed the naive CD8 fraction, excluding terminally differentiated effector memory CD45RA+ cells. Sequencing was performed on naive CD8+ T cells from PBMCs. The receptors stem from a man aged 18 to 35 in good health. Some clones in this sample may be carry-over from other donors' samples.

The rearrangement links TRBV2 to TRBJ2-1, with a weak D call TRBD2 (5 bases). The germline CDR1 and CDR2 sequences are SNHLY and FYNNEI. Trimming took off 7 bases at V and 2 bases at J, with 9 bases between the two ends. The length of the CDR3 is 13 residues. CDR3 sequence: CASMRDAYNEQFF. CDR3 in DNA: TGTGCCAGCATGAGGGATGCCTACAATGAGCAGTTCTTC.

The genes are TRBV11-2 and TRBJ2-7; 7 bases fit TRBD2. The CDR3 is 13 residues long. V gave up 5 bases and J gave up 4 bases; unmatched junction bases: 5. Germline V gene sequence: CDR1 SGHAT, CDR2 FQNNGV. The CDR3 loop reads CASSRSGTYEQYF. The CDR3, as DNA: TGTGCCAGCAGCCGAAGCGGGACGTACGAGCAGTACTTC.

This clone was observed once. The V call is TRBV7-9, the J call TRBJ2-2, with a tentative D call TRBD1 (6 bases). Per germline, CDR1 SEHNR and CDR2 FQNEAQ (reference sequence). V was pared by 5 bases and J by 5 bases, with 15 bases between. This CDR3 spans 15 amino acids. CDR3 DNA: TGTGCCAGCAGCCATTTGAGGCAGGGGACCGGGGAGCTGTTTTTT. Protein: CASSHLRQGTGELFF.

The chain carries TRBV7-2 and TRBJ2-7, with D perhaps given as TRBD1 or TRBD2 (5 bases each). The V gene lost 5 bases and the J gene lost 2 bases, with 13 bases spanning the gap. The CDR3 extends over 14 amino acids. In germline, CDR1 is SGHTA, CDR2 FQGNSA. CDR3 bases: TGTGCCAGCAGCACCCGGGACGGAACCTACGAGCAGTACTTC. This sequence encodes CASSTRDGTYEQYF. The variable domain in full, completed from reference TRBV7-2 and TRBJ2-7, reads GAGVSQSPSNKVTEKGKDVELRCDPISGHTALYWYRQSLGQGLEFLIYFQGNSAPDKSGLPSDRFSAERTGGSVSTLTIQRTQQEDSAVYLCASSTRDGTYEQYFGPGTRLTVT.

This chain links TRBV27 with TRBJ2-1, with D possibly matching TRBD2 (6 bases). CDR1 and CDR2 (germline): MNHEY, SMNVEV (reference sequence). CDR3 size: 17 residues. V was trimmed by 0 bases and J by 9 bases, leaving 21 bases between them. The CDR3 spells CASSLSLAEVRLGEQFF. CDR3 nucleotides: TGTGCCAGCAGTTTATCGTTAGCGGAAGTTCGCTTGGGTGAGCAGTTCTTC.

V and J are TRBV27 and TRBJ2-3; D is ambiguous. V shed 4 bases and J shed 5 bases, with 10 bases lying between them. This CDR3 spans 13 amino acids. Germline CDR1 and CDR2: MNHEY and SMNVEV (reference sequence). CDR3 sequence reads: CASSYPPVDTQYF. The CDR3 bases are TGTGCCAGCAGTTACCCCCCAGTAGATACGCAGTATTTT.

The chain carries TRBV25-1 and TRBJ2-3; TRBD2 matches 11 bases. There are 18 residues in the CDR3. Germline V gives CDR1 MGHDK, CDR2 SYGVNS. V lost 3 bases, J lost 2 bases, and 10 bases stayed unmatched. CDR3 DNA sequence: TGTGCCAGCAGTGACACAACTAGCGGGAGTCGGTTCACAGATACGCAGTATTTT. The encoded protein is CASSDTTSGSRFTDTQYF. Looking up the rest from reference TRBV25-1 and TRBJ2-3 gives the full variable domain: EADIYQTPRYLVIGTGKKITLECSQTMGHDKMYWYQQDPGMELHLIHYSYGVNSTEKGDLSSESTVSRIRTEHFPLTLESARPSHTSQYLCASSDTTSGSRFTDTQYFGPGTRLTVL.

The chain employs TRBV28 and TRBJ2-5, with D perhaps being TRBD1 or TRBD2 (5 bases each). Germline V gene sequence: CDR1 MDHEN, CDR2 SYDVKM. V was cut by 7 bases and J by 5 bases, with 17 bases left in between. CDR3 length: 14 amino acids. CDR3 sequence reads: CASIPGPVFETQYF. The CDR3 DNA follows: TGTGCCAGCATCCCGGGACCCGTTTTTGAGACCCAGTACTTC.

The chain uses TRBV6-5 and TRBJ1-2, with no clear D. The germline V gene has CDR1 MNHEY and CDR2 SVGAGI. Trimming removed 2 bases at V and 5 bases at J, with 9 bases between. The CDR3 totals 13 residues. CDR3: CASSYLSNYGYTF. CDR3 coding DNA: TGTGCCAGCAGTTACCTTAGTAATTATGGCTACACCTTC.

The chain combines TRBV28 with TRBJ2-1; 7 nucleotides align to TRBD2. This CDR3 region has 14 residues. Germline lookup yields CDR1 MDHEN and CDR2 SYDVKM. Losses at the gene ends were 6 bases for V and 4 bases for J; bases not matched to a gene: 6. CDR3 amino acids: CASRSSGVYNEQFF. CDR3 DNA sequence: TGTGCCAGCAGGTCCAGCGGGGTTTACAATGAGCAGTTCTTC.